This T cell receptor (beta chain) was sequenced in a study of blood T cell repertoires in COVID-19. Study in general: Some COVID-19 samples were acute and others convalescent; all came from the United States, Italy and Spain. Nucleic acid was either cDNA or gDNA, and it came from T cells, B-cell-depleted T cells, or PBMCs.

Under the authors' procedure: For nucleated cells, counts were estimated from reference gene primer amplification. Produced via immunoSEQ multiplex PCR; TCRdb's table is partial and in-frame only. The DNA gave D and trimming, while V, J and clone size come from that table. The sample lists about 100,000 clones, around four fifths seen once, with 9% to 14% in the top ten. A single count supports this clone. This CDR3 is built from 16 residues. With 2 bases clipped from V and 5 bases from J, the junction kept 9 bases outside the gene matches. In germline, CDR1 is SGHRS, CDR2 YFSETQ. The sequence came from a woman in her seventies with acute or convalescent COVID-19. Sequenced input: peripheral blood. The V call is TRBV5-1, the J call TRBJ2-5, with TRBD2 matching 10 bases. The CDR3 sequence is CASSLSGGAPRETQYF. CDR3 DNA: TGCGCCAGCAGCTTAAGCGGGGGGGCCCCCCGGGAGACCCAGTACTTC.